The following is a TCR beta chain sequence with its context. What it binds is unknown. Some clones are missing from TCRdb's copy, which holds only in-frame ones; the method was immunoSEQ multiplex PCR. The table lists about 35,000 clones, around nine tenths of them singletons. Time point in this sample: week 47, end of study. Every vaccination contained 300 ug of the mutant IDH1 20-mer peptide and was paired with topical imiquimod. At weeks 1, 3, 5, 7, 11, 15, 19 and 23, patients received a vaccination, eight in all. The data were obtained in a study of a mutant IDH1 vaccine in newly diagnosed glioma. About the study: The V12 visit happened in week 35, and the V13 visit happened in week 47.

General observations from the study: With respect to changes in top peripheral T cell clonotypes, pseudoprogression seemed unrelated. Vaccine-induced responses were seen in approximately 93% of patients, spanning several MHC alleles.

The germline gives CDR1 MGHDK, CDR2 SYGVNS. This CDR3 has 15 amino acids. V shed 3 bases and J shed 4 bases, with 13 bases lying between them. The J gene is TRBJ1-5, the V gene TRBV25-1; weak D call: TRBD1 (6 bases). The TCR was taken from a woman aged 25 to 45 with glioma. This sample comprised PBMCs, obtained from a glioma patient whose treatment included an IDH1 peptide vaccine. This chain's CDR3 is CASSDPGQPNQPQHF. In DNA form, the CDR3 reads TGTGCCAGCAGTGATCCCGGACAGCCAAATCAGCCCCAGCATTTT.